This TCR beta chain comes out of a study of T cell changes during pregnancy in multiple sclerosis. Measured with immunoSEQ multiplex PCR; TCRdb has only the in-frame clones, and not every one. Among about 75,000 clones, 94% were seen once, and the ten largest hold 0.12% to 0.15%. Sequencing used CD4+ T cells from peripheral blood mononuclear cells, obtained after pregnancy. The TCR comes from a female donor with multiple sclerosis, enrolled in a pregnancy study.

The CDR3 coding sequence is TGTGCCAGCAGTTTCACAGGGGTTAACGAGCAGTTCTTC. This translates into CASSFTGVNEQFF. The chain joins TRBV27 to TRBJ2-1; 7 nucleotides agree with TRBD1. V lost 3 bases and J lost 10; bases outside the gene matches: 6. This CDR3 is built from 13 residues. Germline loops: CDR1 MNHEY, CDR2 SMNVEV (reference sequence).